One TCR beta chain is described in this entry. Its antigen is not yet known. The record has no base qualities; no much larger clone is one base away. The CDR3 holds 16 amino acids from the cysteine to the phenylalanine. Only the CDR3 portion is preserved as DNA: 48 bases, with reading frame beginning at the first base. At the junction V is shortened by 8 bases and J by 6 bases; bases outside the gene matches: 16. The germline V gene gives CDR1 as SGHTA and CDR2 as FQGNSA. Library generation was performed with RACE. The instrument given in TCRdb is NextSeq 500. Library preparation attached unique molecular identifiers to individual cDNA molecules for quantitative, reproducible TCR counting. Both TCR alpha and TCR beta chains were sequenced from each blood RNA sample. In the authors' own workflow: Samples had a median of approximately 93,000 TCRs, with a range from roughly 23,224 to 700,000. The Decombinator software suite was used to annotate the V, J and CDR3 of the TCR reads. To make PS versus PT1 abundance plots, every sample was subsampled to the same number of TCRs (28,000). TCRs were defined as expanded if absent before sensitization and observed at least eight times at the 2-week time point. The raw public data were reprocessed by TCRdb itself: fastp quality trimming at Q25, MiXCR clonotype calling, in-frame beta chains only. Here each entry gathers all rows of one CDR3 protein and keeps the most common genes and DNA. TCRdb, rather than the study authors, made the V and J calls. The sample contains around 260,000 distinct CDR3 sequences, around 9.3% of them found a single time. The top ten constitute 2.3% of the sample.

The data originate from a study of human T cells and chemical hapten exposure (dated by TCRdb to about 2021). General notes on the study: For sensitization, 2% DPC in acetone was applied to a roughly 2 cm by roughly 2 cm area of upper inner arm skin. Patients additionally received weekly therapeutic DPC doses to the scalp throughout the roughly 25-week study period. Patch tests used Finn chambers with 0.01% DPC on the upper back, scored after 6 days by International Contact Dermatitis Research Group standards. Most of the patients in the cohort were female, and the cohort covered alopecia areata with under or over 50% scalp involvement, alopecia totalis and alopecia universalis. The libraries were sequenced as a pool, and the TCR yield per sample differed mostly because of small variations in library volumes within the pool. The study tracked peripheral blood TCR repertoire changes in vivo during primary and secondary sensitization to the hapten diphenylcyclopropenone (DPC) in alopecia patients. Patient blood was sampled pre-sensitization (week 0) and at 2, 6 and about 24 weeks after DPC sensitization. Twenty-nine alopecia patients provided blood for TCR sequencing at one to four time points (pre-sensitization, 2, 6 and 24 weeks).

The time point tag for this specimen amounts to: pre-sensitization, week 0. What this sample's treatment or condition label stands for: therapeutic diphenylcyclopropenone sensitization with weekly scalp DPC. At each patch-test visit, blood was drawn before the patch test was applied. To be eligible, patients had to be aged 18 to 70, diagnosed with alopecia and judged suitable for DPC therapy, while pregnant patients were excluded. Total RNA was extracted from unfractionated whole blood that had been collected in Tempus Blood RNA tubes. Results and caveats for the whole study, not just this receptor: Patch test score correlated positively with the number of PT1 expanded TCRs, reaching significance at thresholds 8, 16 and 32 but not at 4. No change with DPC sensitization was found in the number of TCRs above 1 in 1000 frequency, and no evidence of global repertoire structure alterations was found. Expanded TCRs formed significantly more large CDR3 similarity clusters than pre-sensitization or healthy control sets, consistent with antigen-driven responses. After repeated subsampling, changes were observed in the strength of the expansion versus patch-test correlation and in the threshold at which the correlation became significant. Alopecia, a presumed autoimmune disease, was present in all patients, so the immune response of the patients might differ from that of healthy individuals.

The sequence came from a woman between 35 and 50 years old with alopecia areata. Some clones in this sample may be carry-over from other donors' samples. The chain is assembled from TRBV7-2 and TRBJ2-1; TRBD1 matches 7 bases in the middle. Specimen: whole blood, collected in connection with sensitization to the hapten diphenylcyclopropenone (DPC). This receptor has the CDR3 CASSSLASTGRNEQFF. The nucleotide sequence reads TGTGCCAGCTCCTCCCTGGCCTCGACAGGGCGCAATGAGCAGTTCTTC.